Reported below is one TCR beta chain. One end of the junction does not line up with germline, which may come from a read error. Unsorted whole blood yielded the blood RNA, and germline DNA was also extracted. The data originate from a study of tumor-infiltrating lymphocytes in primary liver carcinoma. Study summary: By surgical resection, the patients were treated for their primary liver carcinoma. These patients were men and women whose ages were 30 to 69 years.

Looked up from germline, CDR1 is SGHAT and CDR2 is FQDESV (reference sequence). CDR3 size: 15 residues. Total RNA amounting to around 530 ng was the source from which TCR beta cDNA was made with a constant-region primer. What produced the TCR beta libraries was three nested multiplex PCR rounds using slightly modified ARM-PCR. In the first two PCR rounds, TRBV1-TRBV30 forward primers were paired with a C-beta reverse primer, and each round lasted nine to ten cycles. TCRdb passed the multiplex PCR reads through MiXCR, listing each CDR3 protein once. The sample has 150,000 to 200,000 distinct CDR3 sequences; approximately 65% are singletons.

This chain uses TRBV11-1 with TRBJ2-5; a weak D match, TRBD1 (6 bases). Input material: peripheral blood. This sequence was found in a woman aged 60-75 years with primary liver carcinoma and hepatitis B virus infection. This chain's CDR3 is CDSSLGTSYQEAQYF. The CDR3 DNA reads TGTGACAGCAGCTTGGGGACATCGTACCAAGAGGCCCAGTACTTC.